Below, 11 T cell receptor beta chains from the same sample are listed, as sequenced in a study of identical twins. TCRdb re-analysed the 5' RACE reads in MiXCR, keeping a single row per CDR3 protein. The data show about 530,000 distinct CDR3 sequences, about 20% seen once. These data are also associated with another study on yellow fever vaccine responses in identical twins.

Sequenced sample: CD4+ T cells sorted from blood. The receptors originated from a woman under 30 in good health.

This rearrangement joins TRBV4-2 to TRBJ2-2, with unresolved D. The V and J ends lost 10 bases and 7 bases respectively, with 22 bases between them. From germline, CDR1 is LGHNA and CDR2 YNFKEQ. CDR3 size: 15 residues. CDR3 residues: CAMSPGLMVFGELFF. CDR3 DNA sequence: TGTGCCATGAGCCCCGGGCTTATGGTCTTCGGGGAGCTGTTTTTT.

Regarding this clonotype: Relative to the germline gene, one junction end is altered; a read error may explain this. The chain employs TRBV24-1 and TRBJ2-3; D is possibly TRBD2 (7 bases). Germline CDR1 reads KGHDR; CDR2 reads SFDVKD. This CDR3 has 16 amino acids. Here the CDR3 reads CATSDPVGGGSDTQYF. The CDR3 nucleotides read TGTGCCACGAGTGATCCTGTGGGGGGGGGCAGCGATACGCAGTATTTT.

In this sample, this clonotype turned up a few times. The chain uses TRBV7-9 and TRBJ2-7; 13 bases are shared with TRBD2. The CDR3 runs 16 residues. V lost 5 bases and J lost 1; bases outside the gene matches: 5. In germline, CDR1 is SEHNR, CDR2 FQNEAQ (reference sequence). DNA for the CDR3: TGTGCCAGCAGCCCCCGGACTAGCGGGAGTTCCTACGAGCAGTACTTC. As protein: CASSPRTSGSSYEQYF.

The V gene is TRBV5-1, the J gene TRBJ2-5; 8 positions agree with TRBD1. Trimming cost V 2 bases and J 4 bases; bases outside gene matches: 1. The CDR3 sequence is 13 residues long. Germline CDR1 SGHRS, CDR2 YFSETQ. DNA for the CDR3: TGCGCCAGCAGCTTCGACAGGGGAGAGACCCAGTACTTC. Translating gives CASSFDRGETQYF.

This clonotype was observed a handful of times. The CDR3 spells CSARVGSLGEQYF. The CDR3 DNA sequence: TGCAGTGCTAGAGTTGGCTCCCTGGGTGAGCAGTACTTC. This rearrangement joins TRBV20-1 to TRBJ2-7, with D unclear. The CDR3 spans 13 residues. Per the germline V gene, CDR1 is DFQATT and CDR2 is SNEGSKA (reference sequence). Trimming took off 1 base at V and 7 bases at J, with 14 bases between the two ends.

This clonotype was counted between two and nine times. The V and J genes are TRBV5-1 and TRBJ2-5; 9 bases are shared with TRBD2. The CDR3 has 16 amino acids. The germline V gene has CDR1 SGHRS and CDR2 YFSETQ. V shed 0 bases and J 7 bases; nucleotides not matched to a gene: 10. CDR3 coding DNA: TGCGCCAGCAGCTTGGATAGCCTAGCGGGAAAAGGGACCCAGTACTTC. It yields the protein CASSLDSLAGKGTQYF.

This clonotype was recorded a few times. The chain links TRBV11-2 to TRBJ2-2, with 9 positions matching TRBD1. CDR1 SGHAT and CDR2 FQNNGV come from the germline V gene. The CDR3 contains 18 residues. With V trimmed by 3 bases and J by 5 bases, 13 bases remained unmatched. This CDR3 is CASSFTSPGQGKTGELFF. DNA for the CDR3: TGTGCCAGCAGCTTTACCTCCCCGGGACAGGGAAAAACCGGGGAGCTGTTTTTT.

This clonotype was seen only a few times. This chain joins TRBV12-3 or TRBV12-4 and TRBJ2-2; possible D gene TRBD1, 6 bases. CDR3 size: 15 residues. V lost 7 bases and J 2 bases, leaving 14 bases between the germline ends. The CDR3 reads CASNRGSKNTGELFF. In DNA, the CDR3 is TGTGCCAGCAATAGGGGGAGCAAAAACACCGGGGAGCTGTTTTTT.

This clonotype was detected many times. CDR3 loop: CSAGGGLGQPQHF. In DNA, the CDR3 is TGCAGTGCCGGTGGGGGTCTAGGCCAGCCCCAGCATTTT. The V call is TRBV20-1, the J call TRBJ1-5; D might be TRBD1 (5 bases). With 6 bases removed from V and 7 bases from J, the gap between germline ends came to 16 bases. The CDR3 totals 13 residues. The germline gives CDR1 DFQATT, CDR2 SNEGSKA (reference sequence).

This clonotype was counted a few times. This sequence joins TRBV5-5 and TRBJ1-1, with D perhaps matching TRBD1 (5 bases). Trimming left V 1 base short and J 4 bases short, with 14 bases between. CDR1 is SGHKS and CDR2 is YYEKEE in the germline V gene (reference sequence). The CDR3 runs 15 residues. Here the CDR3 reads CASSLYLSGTTEAFF. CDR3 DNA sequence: TGTGCCAGCAGCTTGTATCTCTCGGGGACCACTGAAGCTTTCTTT.

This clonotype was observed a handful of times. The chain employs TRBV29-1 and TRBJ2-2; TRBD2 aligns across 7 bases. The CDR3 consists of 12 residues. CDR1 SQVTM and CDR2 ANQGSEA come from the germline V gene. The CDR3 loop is CRNPGGAGELFF. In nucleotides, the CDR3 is TGCAGAAATCCGGGGGGAGCCGGGGAGCTGTTTTTT.